Shown below are 19 T cell receptor beta chains from a single sample sequenced in a study of blood T cell repertoires in COVID-19. Generated by immunoSEQ multiplex PCR, the TCRdb table keeps only in-frame clones and is missing some. The sample yields tens of thousands of clones, about 80% seen once. Sequencing input: peripheral blood. Receptor source: a human donor in a cohort sampled during active COVID-19.

V and J are TRBV5-4 and TRBJ1-1; TRBD1 might be the D (5 bases). CDR1 is SGHNT, CDR2 YYREEE, per germline (reference sequence). The length of the CDR3 is 14 residues. Trimming left V 4 bases short and J 0 bases short, with 10 bases between. CDR3 region: CASSKDKVNTEAFF. The CDR3 DNA follows: TGTGCCAGCAGCAAGGACAAGGTGAACACTGAAGCTTTCTTT.

This sequence joins TRBV28 and TRBJ1-1; TRBD1 agrees at 9 bases. The germline gives CDR1 MDHEN, CDR2 SYDVKM. J gave up 8 bases and V 6 bases, and 13 bases lay outside the gene matches. The CDR3 has 15 amino acids. The CDR3 nucleotides read TGTGCCAGCAGCCTACGGGGGACAGGGAGGGTAGAAGCTTTCTTT. The encoded protein is CASSLRGTGRVEAFF.

The CDR3 sequence: CASSPSGLYGYTF. The CDR3 DNA is TGTGCCAGCAGTCCGTCGGGACTCTATGGCTACACCTTC. V is TRBV28 and J is TRBJ1-2, with a tentative D call TRBD1 (5 bases). Germline CDR1 reads MDHEN; CDR2 reads SYDVKM. Trimming took off 5 bases at V and 4 bases at J, with 11 bases between the two ends. There are 13 residues in the CDR3.

The chain combines TRBV5-1 with TRBJ2-2; D call uncertain. The germline V gene has CDR1 SGHRS and CDR2 YFSETQ. CDR3 size: 12 residues. V dropped 7 bases and J dropped 1 base, with 5 bases sitting between them. The CDR3 protein is CASVWNTGELFF. The CDR3 nucleotides are TGCGCCAGCGTATGGAACACCGGGGAGCTGTTTTTT.

This sequence joins TRBV20-1 and TRBJ2-1; tentatively, D is TRBD2 (6 bases). This CDR3 has 15 residues. V lost 3 bases, J lost 0 bases, and 12 bases lay in between. Germline loops: CDR1 DFQATT, CDR2 SNEGSKA (reference sequence). This CDR3 is CSASRGKSSYNEQFF. The CDR3 DNA follows: TGCAGTGCTAGTCGGGGGAAGAGCTCCTACAATGAGCAGTTCTTC.

The chain links TRBV19 to TRBJ2-5, with TRBD2 matching 9 bases. V dropped 5 bases and J dropped 1; count of bases not matched to a gene: 11. The germline CDR1 and CDR2 sequences are LNHDA and SQIVND (reference sequence). This CDR3 contains 17 residues. CDR3 in DNA: TGTGCCAGTAGTCGGGTTAGCGGGAGTAGGGGCCAAGAGACCCAGTACTTC. This gives the protein CASSRVSGSRGQETQYF.

The rearrangement joins TRBV15 to TRBJ2-1, with 9 nucleotides matching TRBD2. The V segment lost 0 bases and the J segment 4 bases; nucleotides outside the gene matches: 4. CDR1 is LNHNV, CDR2 YYDKDF, per germline (reference sequence). The CDR3 has 16 residues. DNA for the CDR3: TGTGCCACCAGCAGAGATCCGAGCGGGAGGTACAATGAGCAGTTCTTC. Translation gives CATSRDPSGRYNEQFF.

The chain couples TRBV7-8 to TRBJ2-5; TRBD1 matches 7 bases. V dropped 0 bases and J dropped 5; count of bases not matched to a gene: 9. CDR3 length: 16 residues. CDR1 is SGHVS, CDR2 FQNEAQ, per germline. The CDR3 sequence: CASSLAETGSGETQYF. CDR3 nucleotide sequence: TGTGCCAGCAGCTTAGCGGAGACAGGGTCTGGGGAGACCCAGTACTTC.

This clone was recorded once. V and J are TRBV24-1 and TRBJ2-7; weak D call: TRBD1 (6 bases). This CDR3 contains 15 residues. Trimming took off 2 bases at V and 1 base at J, with 11 bases between the two ends. Germline values: CDR1 KGHDR, CDR2 SFDVKD. DNA of the CDR3: TGTGCCACCAGTGATTCCAGCACAGGGTCCTACGAGCAGTACTTC. This codes for CATSDSSTGSYEQYF.

J is TRBJ1-5 and V is TRBV30, with D hard to call. Germline values: CDR1 GTSNPN, CDR2 SVGIG (reference sequence). The CDR3 spans 15 residues. Trimming left V 3 bases short and J 2 bases short, with 14 bases between. CDR3 sequence (DNA): TGTGCCTGGAGCAAACGGGGTGTAGGCAATCAGCCCCAGCATTTT. It specifies CAWSKRGVGNQPQHF.

V is TRBV6-5 and J is TRBJ1-2; D not certain. The CDR3 sequence is 15 residues long. The V gene's germline CDR1 is MNHEY and CDR2 SVGAGI. V was pared by 6 bases and J by 9 bases, with 23 bases between. CDR3: CASRPTSGGIFSYTF. For the CDR3, the DNA is TGTGCCAGCAGGCCTACCTCCGGAGGGATTTTTAGCTACACCTTC.

The rearrangement joins TRBV19 to TRBJ2-7; possibly TRBD1 for D (7 bases). CDR3 length: 13 amino acids. Germline V gene data show CDR1 as LNHDA and CDR2 as SQIVND (reference sequence). Trimming pared 9 bases from V and 8 bases from J, leaving 20 bases between. CDR3 sequence (DNA): TGTGCCAGCAGCCGCGGGACAGCAAGACAGCAGTACTTC. Protein product: CASSRGTARQQYF.

In this sample, this clone turned up once. The chain is built from TRBV4-1 and TRBJ2-1, with 8 bases identical to TRBD2. The CDR3 is made up of 16 amino acids. Trimming at V came to 1 base and at J to 4 bases, leaving 6 bases not matched to a gene. The germline V gene has CDR1 MGHRA and CDR2 YSYEKL. CDR3 sequence: CASSQVAGTQYNEQFF. Here the CDR3 DNA reads TGCGCCAGCAGCCAAGTAGCGGGAACTCAGTACAATGAGCAGTTCTTC.

The chain employs TRBV6-5 and TRBJ1-2; 7 nucleotides align to TRBD1. CDR3 size: 15 residues. V was clipped by 7 bases and J by 1 base; unmatched bases: 9. Germline CDR1 and CDR2: MNHEY and SVGAGI. The CDR3 DNA sequence: TGTGCCAGCAATCCCGACAGGGAGTATAACTATGGCTACACCTTC. It encodes CASNPDREYNYGYTF.

The V call is TRBV19, the J call TRBJ1-6, with D hard to call. This CDR3 is built from 18 residues. Between the trimmed V and J ends, which lost 5 bases and 0 bases, there was a span of 17 bases. CDR1 is LNHDA, CDR2 SQIVND, per germline (reference sequence). DNA for the CDR3: TGTGCCAGTAGTGGTGGGATGGACGGGAGCTCCTATAATTCACCCCTCCACTTT. This gives the protein CASSGGMDGSSYNSPLHF.

The V call is TRBV28, the J call TRBJ2-7; 10 nucleotides agree with TRBD1. From germline, CDR1 is MDHEN and CDR2 SYDVKM. The V gene end was trimmed by 5 bases and the J gene end by 11 bases; junction bases not matched to a gene: 9. This CDR3 comprises 13 residues. The CDR3 coding sequence is TGTGCCAGCAGTCCCGGGGACAGGGGAGTCAAGTACTTC. Its protein product is CASSPGDRGVKYF.

The V and J genes are TRBV7-8 and TRBJ1-6; tentative D call: TRBD1 (5 bases). The CDR3 extends over 15 amino acids. CDR1 is SGHVS and CDR2 is FQNEAQ in the germline V gene. The germline V and J ends were trimmed by 0 bases and 7 bases, with 10 bases remaining between them. CDR3 nucleotide sequence: TGTGCCAGCAGCTTAGCGCGCGACAGCAATTCACCCCTCCACTTT. Translating gives CASSLARDSNSPLHF.

This chain joins TRBV27 and TRBJ1-1; TRBD1 might be the D (5 bases). CDR1 is MNHEY and CDR2 is SMNVEV in the germline V gene (reference sequence). V dropped 5 bases and J dropped 10 bases, with 17 bases sitting between them. The CDR3 totals 13 residues. DNA for the CDR3: TGTGCCAGCAGTCCACAGCAGGGAACCCGAGCTTTCTTT. It yields the protein CASSPQQGTRAFF.

This clone was detected only a few times. Germline and junction disagree at one end, which may indicate a read error. V gene TRBV6-1 combines with J gene TRBJ1-2; 9 nucleotides line up with TRBD1. Germline V gives CDR1 MNHNS, CDR2 SASEGT. The length of the CDR3 is 14 residues. The CDR3 region has the DNA TGTGCCAGCAGGGAAGGGACAGGGACTTTTGGCTACACCTTC. Translating gives CASREGTGTFGYTF.